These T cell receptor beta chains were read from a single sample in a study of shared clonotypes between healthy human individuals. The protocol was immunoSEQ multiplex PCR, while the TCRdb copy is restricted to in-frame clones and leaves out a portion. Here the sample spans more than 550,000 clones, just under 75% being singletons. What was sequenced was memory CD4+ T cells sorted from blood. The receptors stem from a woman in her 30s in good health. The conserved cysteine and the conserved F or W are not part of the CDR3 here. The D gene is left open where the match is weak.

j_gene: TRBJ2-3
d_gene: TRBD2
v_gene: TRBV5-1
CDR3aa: ASSGRLAGGTDTQY

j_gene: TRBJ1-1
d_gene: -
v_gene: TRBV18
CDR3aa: ASSLGRKNTEAF

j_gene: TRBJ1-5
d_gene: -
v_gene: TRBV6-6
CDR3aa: ASSLHGYSNQPQH

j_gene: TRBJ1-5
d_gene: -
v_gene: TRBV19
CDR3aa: ASSIKAGPQPQH

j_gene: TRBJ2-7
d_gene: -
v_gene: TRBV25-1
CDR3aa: ASSGPNDEQY

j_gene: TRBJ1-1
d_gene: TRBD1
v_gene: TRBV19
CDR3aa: ASSLGQEGITEAF

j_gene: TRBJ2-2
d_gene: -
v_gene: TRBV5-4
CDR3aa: ASSFGRNTGELF

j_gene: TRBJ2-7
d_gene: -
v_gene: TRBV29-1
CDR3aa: SVLIRASRGPYEQY

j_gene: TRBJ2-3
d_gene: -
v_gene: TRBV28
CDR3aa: ASSTSRERDY

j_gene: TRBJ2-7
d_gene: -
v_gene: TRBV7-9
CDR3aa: ASSLALGGIYEQY

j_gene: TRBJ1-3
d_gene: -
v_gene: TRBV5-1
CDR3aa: ASSLELQDSGNTIY

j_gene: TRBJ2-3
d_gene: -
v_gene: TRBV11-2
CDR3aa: ASSLDLVDTQY

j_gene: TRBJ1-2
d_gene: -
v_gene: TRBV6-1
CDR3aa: ASSESDYGYT

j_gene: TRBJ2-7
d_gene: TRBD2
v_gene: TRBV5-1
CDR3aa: ASSLASAGGLAEQY

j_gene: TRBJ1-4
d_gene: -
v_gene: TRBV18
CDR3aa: ASSPAGATNEKLF

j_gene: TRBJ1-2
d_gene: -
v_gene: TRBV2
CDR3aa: ASSDLRIGGYT

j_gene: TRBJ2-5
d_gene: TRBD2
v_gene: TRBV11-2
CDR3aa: ASSPRRLAGGYSKETQY

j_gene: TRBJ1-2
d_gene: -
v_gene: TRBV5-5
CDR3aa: ASSFSEGRFANYGYT

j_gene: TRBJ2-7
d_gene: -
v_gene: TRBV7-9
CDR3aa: ASSGLEATYEQY

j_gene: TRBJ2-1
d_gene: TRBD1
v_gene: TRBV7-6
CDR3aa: ASSQQYRGYNEQF

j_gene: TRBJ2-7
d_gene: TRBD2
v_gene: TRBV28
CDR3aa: ASSLVAGGYEQY

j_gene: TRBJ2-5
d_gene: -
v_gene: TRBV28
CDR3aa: ASSQGLSRRETQY

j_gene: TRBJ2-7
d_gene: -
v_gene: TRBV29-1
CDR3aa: SVEDAEAYEQY

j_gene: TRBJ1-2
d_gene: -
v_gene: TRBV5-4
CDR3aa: ASRLRGGHGYT

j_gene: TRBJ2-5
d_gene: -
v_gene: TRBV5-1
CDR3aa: ASTRTPGNQETQY

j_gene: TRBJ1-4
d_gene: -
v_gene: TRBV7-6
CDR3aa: ASSDRLTNNEKLF

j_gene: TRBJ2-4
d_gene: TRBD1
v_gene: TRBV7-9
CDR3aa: ASGTVGNIQY